The clone carrying this T cell receptor (beta chain) was seen a handful of times. The antigen is not known. Deletions cut 3 bases from V and 4 bases from J, with 12 bases between. The CDR3 sequence is 15 residues long. Per germline, CDR1 WSHSY and CDR2 SAAADI. These data come from a study of T-cell reconstitution after alpha-beta-depleted transplantation in children. General observations from the study: T-cell counts and diversity at one year post-transplant came mainly from newly produced T cells. Some patients showed high day-60 TCRbeta diversity, which derived from surviving recipient T cells and thymic progenitors. Reportedly, alpha-beta T cells present about two months post-transplant originated from several hundred expanded clones of graft origin.

As it was prepared, the TCRbeta library received unique molecular identifiers. TCRdb redid the calling of the PCR reads with MiXCR, one entry per CDR3 protein. The sample has 750,000 to 950,000 distinct CDR3 sequences; about 15% are singletons. The specimen comprised PBMCs, mostly from graft donor cells, sampled 360 days after TCRalphabeta/CD19-depleted stem cell transplant. This receptor was taken from a male patient aged 10-17 years who had a stem cell transplant for acute lymphoblastic leukemia, so the T cells may come from the graft donor. This chain uses TRBV10-2 with TRBJ1-4, with D tentatively TRBD1 (6 bases). Here the CDR3 reads CASSEFGGLNEKLFF. CDR3 sequence (DNA): TGCGCCAGCAGTGAATTTGGGGGGCTTAATGAAAAACTGTTTTTT.